What follows is one T cell receptor (beta chain) and its context. Its antigen remains unknown. The data were taken from a study of monozygotic twins with inflammatory bowel disease. Study-wide results and limits: No distinction between different T cell subtypes was possible.

Germline values: CDR1 SQVTM, CDR2 ANQGSEA. The CDR3 has 13 amino acids. Eight separate reactions per sample served to make cDNA. From its re-call of the 5' RACE reads, TCRdb lists each CDR3 protein once, without DNA. The sample's table shows about 450,000 distinct CDR3 sequences. The chain links TRBV29-1 to TRBJ2-4. The sequence came from a human donor with ulcerative colitis or Crohn's disease, or a healthy co-twin of an affected twin (not recorded which). Input material: blood. CDR3 sequence reads: CSVIGLAKNIQYF.